The rows below give T cell receptor beta chains drawn from one sample of a study of T cells after yellow fever vaccination. TCRdb itself ran the 5' RACE reads through MiXCR, one entry per CDR3 protein. The sample yields approximately 550,000 distinct CDR3 sequences, under 25% seen once. The sample was PBMCs, taken 15 days after the yellow fever booster vaccination. These TCRs come from a man aged 30 to 39 who received the YFV17D yellow fever vaccine. CDR3s include the opening cysteine and the closing phenylalanine or tryptophan. Fields, in order: clone size, J gene, V gene, D gene, CDR3 DNA, CDR3 protein. A D gene is named only where the DNA matches it firmly. Rows may omit the clone size; those that give it use once, few, many or a size class.

few | TRBJ2-7 | TRBV14 | - | TGTGCCAGCAGCCAAGATCTCTTTGGCAGGGAGCAGTACTTC | CASSQDLFGREQYF
few | TRBJ2-1 | TRBV20-1 | - | TGCAGTGCTAGAGACTCCTTGGGCCTTCACCAGAGCTCCTACAATGAGCAGTTCTTC | CSARDSLGLHQSSYNEQFF
- | TRBJ2-3 | TRBV4-3 | - | TGCGCCAGCAGCCAAGATGATAAGGGTTTCGGCACAGATACGCAGTATTTT | CASSQDDKGFGTDTQYF
few | TRBJ2-2 | TRBV7-8 | - | TGTGCCAGCAGCTCTAGGGCAGCGAACACCGGGGAGCTGTTTTTT | CASSSRAANTGELFF
- | TRBJ2-1 | TRBV15 | TRBD2 | TGTGCCACCAGCGGAACTAGCGGGAGAATAAATTATAGGAATGAGCAGTTCTTC | CATSGTSGRINYRNEQFF
- | TRBJ1-1 | TRBV20-1 | - | TGCAGTGCGACGTGGCGGGAGAACACTGAAGCTTTCTTT | CSATWRENTEAFF
few | TRBJ2-7 | TRBV5-1 | TRBD2 | TGCGCCAGCAGCTCTAGGACTAGCGGGTATAACTACGAGCAGTACTTC | CASSSRTSGYNYEQYF
- | TRBJ2-1 | TRBV12-3/TRBV12-4 | TRBD2 | TGTGCCAGCAGCTACACTAGCGGGAGGGCAGGAAATGAGCAGTTCTTC | CASSYTSGRAGNEQFF
- | TRBJ2-2 | TRBV24-1 | TRBD1 | TGTGCCACCTCTAGGACAGGGGGTTTCGGGGAGCTGTTTTTT | CATSRTGGFGELFF
- | TRBJ2-2 | TRBV7-2 | - | TGTGCCTTCAGGAAAAACACCGGGGAGCTGTTTTTT | CAFRKNTGELFF
- | TRBJ2-2 | TRBV12-3/TRBV12-4 | TRBD1 | TGTGCCAGCAGTTTAATACAGGGGACCGGGGAGCTGTTTTTT | CASSLIQGTGELFF
few | TRBJ2-2 | TRBV6-2/TRBV6-3 | TRBD1 | TGTGCCACAGGGACAGGCTACTCCCGGAACACCGGGGAGCTGTTTTTT | CATGTGYSRNTGELFF
few | TRBJ2-1 | TRBV2 | - | TGTGCCAGCAAACGCTCGGGAGAGGGCTACAATGAGCAGTTCTTC | CASKRSGEGYNEQFF
- | TRBJ2-5 | TRBV28 | TRBD1 | TGTGCCAGCAGTTCCTTAGGACAGGGGATAGACGAGACCCAGTACTTC | CASSSLGQGIDETQYF
- | TRBJ2-1 | TRBV6-5 | - | TGTGCCAGCAGACGGACTAAGCATGAGCAGTTCTTC | CASRRTKHEQFF
many | TRBJ2-7 | TRBV18 | - | TGTGCCAGCTCCCCCGCCGGGCTCTACGAGCAGTACTTC | CASSPAGLYEQYF
few | TRBJ2-6 | TRBV12-3/TRBV12-4 | - | TGTGCCAGCAGTTCCAAGGGGAGTTCTGGGGCCAACGTCCTGACTTTC | CASSSKGSSGANVLTF
- | TRBJ2-7 | TRBV12-3/TRBV12-4 | - | TGTGCCAGCAGTTCCCCGGGACTCCCGCATGTGGTGCAGTACTTC | CASSSPGLPHVVQYF
few | TRBJ2-1 | TRBV12-3/TRBV12-4 | - | TGTGCCAGCACCCCCTCGCGGGCCTACTACAATGAGCAGTTCTTC | CASTPSRAYYNEQFF
few | TRBJ2-6 | TRBV10-3 | - | TGTGCCATCAGTGAGGCCTCTGGGGCCAACGTCCTGACTTTC | CAISEASGANVLTF
- | TRBJ2-1 | TRBV7-2 | TRBD2 | TGTGCCAGCCTGGCCCCGGGACTAGCGGGGGCTCTGCAGTTCTTC | CASLAPGLAGALQFF
few | TRBJ2-7 | TRBV27 | TRBD2 | TGTGCCTCGCTCGGGACTAACCACTACGAGCAGTACTTC | CASLGTNHYEQYF
few | TRBJ1-1 | TRBV6-5 | - | TGTGCCAGCAGTTACTCCAGGGTGTGGAACACTGAAGCTTTCTTT | CASSYSRVWNTEAFF
- | TRBJ1-6 | TRBV28 | - | TGTGCCAGCAGGTTCCCTCCAGTGGCTGCATATAATTCACCCCTCCACTTT | CASRFPPVAAYNSPLHF
- | TRBJ2-3 | TRBV7-8 | TRBD1 | TGTGCCAGCAGCAGGGAGACAGGGATCACAGATACGCAGTATTTT | CASSRETGITDTQYF
few | TRBJ2-5 | TRBV5-1 | - | TGCGCCAGCAGCGGTGCCGGGACTCGATATCACCAAGAGACCCAGTACTTC | CASSGAGTRYHQETQYF
many | TRBJ2-2 | TRBV7-6 | - | TGTGCCAGCAGTGAGGGGGGAACCGGGGAGCTGTTTTTT | CASSEGGTGELFF
few | TRBJ2-5 | TRBV6-5 | TRBD1 | TGTGCCAGCAGTTCCGGGACAGAAGAGACCCAGTACTTC | CASSSGTEETQYF
few | TRBJ2-2 | TRBV20-1 | - | TGCAGTGCCCCCCCTCCGCGGAAGAACACCGGGGAGCTGTTTTTT | CSAPPPRKNTGELFF
- | TRBJ2-7 | TRBV20-1 | TRBD1 | TGCAGTGCTAGGACAGGGGGCGTCTACGAGCAGTACTTC | CSARTGGVYEQYF
few | TRBJ2-7 | TRBV18 | - | TGTGCCAGCTCACCCACCGGGACGGTGAACTACGAGCAGTACTTC | CASSPTGTVNYEQYF
- | TRBJ2-7 | TRBV6-5 | TRBD1 | TGTGCCAGCAGTCAGGGACAGGAGCAGTACTTC | CASSQGQEQYF
- | TRBJ2-3 | TRBV3-1 | - | TGTGCCAGCAGCCTTTTTCGCGGGGGCAGCACAGATACGCAGTATTTT | CASSLFRGGSTDTQYF
- | TRBJ2-7 | TRBV18 | - | TGTGCCAGCAAGACCAGGGATGCCTCCTACGAGCAGTACTTC | CASKTRDASYEQYF
few | TRBJ2-2 | TRBV30 | - | TGTGCCTGGAGTACCAAACGGGACCGACACACCGGGGAGCTGTTTTTT | CAWSTKRDRHTGELFF
few | TRBJ2-2 | TRBV6-1 | - | TGTGCCAGTGGGGGATTCGGCACCGGGGAGCTGTTTTTT | CASGGFGTGELFF
- | TRBJ2-1 | TRBV20-1 | TRBD2 | TGCAGTGCCAGGGGGACTAGCGGGAGCGAATACAATGAGCAGTTCTTC | CSARGTSGSEYNEQFF
- | TRBJ1-2 | TRBV9 | - | TGTGCCAGCAGCGTAGCTGGGGGATATGGCTACACCTTC | CASSVAGGYGYTF
- | TRBJ2-4 | TRBV20-1 | TRBD2 | TGCAGTGCTAGAGATCGGGGAGCGGGAGGCGGGTGGGCCAAAAACATTCAGTACTTC | CSARDRGAGGGWAKNIQYF
once | TRBJ1-6 | TRBV20-1 | - | TGCAGTGCCCTTCATCCGGGGAATTCACCCCTCCACTTT | CSALHPGNSPLHF
few | TRBJ2-3 | TRBV5-6 | - | TGTGCCAGCAGCACCGGGCTCGTAGGCGGTACGCAGTATTTT | CASSTGLVGGTQYF
few | TRBJ2-1 | TRBV18 | TRBD1 | TGTGCCAGCTCACCATTACAGGGGAGCGCCAATGAGCAGTTCTTC | CASSPLQGSANEQFF
few | TRBJ2-1 | TRBV28 | TRBD2 | TGTGCCAGCAGTCCCCCTTTAGCGGGAGGGTACAATGAGCAGTTCTTC | CASSPPLAGGYNEQFF
- | TRBJ1-6 | TRBV6-5 | - | TGTGCCAGCAGTTACTCGTTTCTTAATTCACCCCTCCACTTT | CASSYSFLNSPLHF
few | TRBJ2-5 | TRBV29-1 | TRBD2 | TGCAGCGTTCGGGGAGCGGGAGGGCCGACTCCGACCCAGTACTTC | CSVRGAGGPTPTQYF
- | TRBJ2-5 | TRBV7-2 | - | TGTGCCAGCAGCCGTGTCGTCCAAGAGACCCAGTACTTC | CASSRVVQETQYF
- | TRBJ2-7 | TRBV12-3/TRBV12-4 | - | TGTGCCAGCAGTCCCGTTCGTCCCGAGCAGTACTTC | CASSPVRPEQYF
- | TRBJ2-1 | TRBV4-3 | - | TGCGCCAGCAGCTTAAGTTGGCGCTCCTACAATGAGCAGTTCTTC | CASSLSWRSYNEQFF
few | TRBJ2-2 | TRBV20-1 | - | TGCAGTGCTACGGAAGACCAGAACACCGGGGAGCTGTTTTTT | CSATEDQNTGELFF
few | TRBJ2-6 | TRBV12-3/TRBV12-4 | - | TGTGCCAGCAGCCGCCAAGGGCACCTCTCTGGGGCCAACGTCCTGACTTTC | CASSRQGHLSGANVLTF
- | TRBJ2-7 | TRBV24-1 | TRBD1 | TGTGCCACCAGTGATTTGGGGACAGGGGGGACCTACGAGCAGTACTTC | CATSDLGTGGTYEQYF
few | TRBJ2-1 | TRBV7-2 | TRBD1 | TGTGCCAGCAGCCCAGACATGGAGAGGGGGCAGCAGTTCTTC | CASSPDMERGQQFF
- | TRBJ2-3 | TRBV29-1 | TRBD2 | TGCAGCGTTGGGGGCGGGAGCCCCCCAGATACGCAGTATTTT | CSVGGGSPPDTQYF
few | TRBJ2-7 | TRBV5-5 | TRBD2 | TGTGCCAGCAGTCTACCCGGACTAGCGGGAATCGACGAGCAGTACTTC | CASSLPGLAGIDEQYF